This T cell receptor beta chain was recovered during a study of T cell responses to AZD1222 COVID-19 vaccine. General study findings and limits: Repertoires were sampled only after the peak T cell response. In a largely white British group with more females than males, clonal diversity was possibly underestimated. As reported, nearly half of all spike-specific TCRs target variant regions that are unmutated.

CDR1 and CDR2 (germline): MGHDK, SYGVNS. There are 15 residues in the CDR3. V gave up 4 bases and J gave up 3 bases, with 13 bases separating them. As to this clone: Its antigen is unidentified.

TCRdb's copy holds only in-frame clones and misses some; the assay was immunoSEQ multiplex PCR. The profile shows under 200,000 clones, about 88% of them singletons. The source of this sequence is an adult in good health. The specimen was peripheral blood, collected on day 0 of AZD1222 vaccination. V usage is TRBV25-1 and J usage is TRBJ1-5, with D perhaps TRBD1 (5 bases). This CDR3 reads CASSAPRGTNQPQHF. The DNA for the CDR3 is TGTGCCAGCAGTGCCCCAAGAGGGACCAATCAGCCCCAGCATTTT.